This T cell receptor (beta chain) stems from a study of T cell responses to AZD1222 COVID-19 vaccine. Sequenced by immunoSEQ multiplex PCR; TCRdb stores in-frame clones only, minus some. Of some 150,000 clones in the sample, approximately 89% are singletons; the top ten hold about 4.6%. The material was peripheral blood, obtained on day 0 of AZD1222 vaccination. This TCR was recovered from an adult in good health.

The CDR3 region is CASSISGGLNTEAFF. The CDR3 DNA reads TGTGCCAGTAGTATCTCAGGGGGCCTGAACACTGAAGCTTTCTTT. J is TRBJ1-1 and V is TRBV19; TRBD1 aligns across 8 bases. This CDR3 is 15 amino acids long. V lost 3 bases, J lost 0 bases, and 3 bases stayed unmatched. Germline V lookup: CDR1 LNHDA, CDR2 SQIVND (reference sequence).